This is a list of T cell receptor beta chains from one sample in a study of beta chain features in type 1 diabetes. Measured with immunoSEQ multiplex PCR; TCRdb has only the in-frame clones, and not every one. Seen here are 130,000 to 150,000 clones, 48% observed once, and the top ten hold roughly 0.43%. Sequencing was carried out using Tregs from blood. These receptor sequences come from a man between 18 and 35 years old in good health. CDR3s include the opening cysteine and the closing phenylalanine or tryptophan. A D gene is named only where the DNA matches it firmly. Clone size appears in some rows only: once, few, many, or a class for an expanded clone.

abundance: -; j_gene: TRBJ2-3; v_gene: TRBV10-3; d_gene: TRBD2; CDR3aa: CAISGTSGTGTDTQYF; CDR3nt: TGTGCCATCTCCGGGACTAGCGGGACTGGCACAGATACGCAGTATTTT
abundance: -; j_gene: TRBJ2-4; v_gene: TRBV7-9; d_gene: TRBD2; CDR3aa: CASSFGTSGGEYF; CDR3nt: TGTGCCAGCAGCTTCGGGACTAGCGGAGGGGAGTACTTC
abundance: -; j_gene: TRBJ1-4; v_gene: TRBV29-1; d_gene: -; CDR3aa: CSVWVAGEKLFF; CDR3nt: TGCAGCGTTTGGGTGGCAGGGGAAAAACTGTTTTTT
abundance: few; j_gene: TRBJ1-2; v_gene: TRBV7-9; d_gene: TRBD1; CDR3aa: CASSRTGDYGYTF; CDR3nt: TGTGCCAGCAGCCGGACAGGAGACTATGGCTACACCTTC
abundance: few; j_gene: TRBJ1-1; v_gene: TRBV5-1; d_gene: TRBD1; CDR3aa: CASSFGRGSTEAFF; CDR3nt: TGCGCCAGCAGCTTTGGCAGGGGGTCCACTGAAGCTTTCTTT
abundance: once; j_gene: TRBJ2-7; v_gene: TRBV10-3; d_gene: TRBD1; CDR3aa: CATRDSSYEQYF; CDR3nt: TGTGCCACCCGGGACAGTTCCTACGAGCAGTACTTC
abundance: -; j_gene: TRBJ2-7; v_gene: TRBV6-5; d_gene: TRBD1; CDR3aa: CASSRTGEEQYF; CDR3nt: TGTGCCAGCAGTCGGACAGGGGAAGAGCAGTACTTC
abundance: few; j_gene: TRBJ1-2; v_gene: TRBV4-3; d_gene: -; CDR3aa: CASSQDAGIANYGYTF; CDR3nt: TGCGCCAGCAGCCAAGATGCCGGGATAGCTAACTATGGCTACACCTTC
abundance: few; j_gene: TRBJ1-5; v_gene: TRBV19; d_gene: TRBD1; CDR3aa: CASSIFRDSYSNQPQHF; CDR3nt: TGTGCCAGTAGTATATTTCGGGACAGCTATAGCAATCAGCCCCAGCATTTT
abundance: -; j_gene: TRBJ2-1; v_gene: TRBV5-1; d_gene: -; CDR3aa: CASSLAEWAEQFF; CDR3nt: TGCGCCAGCAGCTTGGCCGAGTGGGCCGAGCAGTTCTTC
abundance: -; j_gene: TRBJ2-2; v_gene: TRBV7-7; d_gene: TRBD1; CDR3aa: CASSSRTGTDTGELFF; CDR3nt: TGTGCTAGCAGCTCGCGGACAGGGACGGATACCGGGGAGCTGTTTTTT
abundance: few; j_gene: TRBJ2-1; v_gene: TRBV6-6; d_gene: -; CDR3aa: CASSVTGYNEQFF; CDR3nt: TGTGCCAGCAGCGTTACGGGGTACAATGAGCAGTTCTTC
abundance: few; j_gene: TRBJ2-2; v_gene: TRBV4-3; d_gene: -; CDR3aa: CASSQELSFIGELFF; CDR3nt: TGCGCCAGCAGCCAAGAATTGAGTTTTATTGGGGAGCTGTTTTTT
abundance: few; j_gene: TRBJ2-5; v_gene: TRBV18; d_gene: TRBD2; CDR3aa: CASSPKLLAGETQYF; CDR3nt: TGTGCCAGCTCCCCGAAACTACTAGCGGGAGAGACCCAGTACTTC
abundance: -; j_gene: TRBJ1-2; v_gene: TRBV6-1; d_gene: -; CDR3aa: CALGGGAFGYTF; CDR3nt: TGTGCCCTTGGCGGGGGGGCCTTTGGCTACACCTTC
abundance: -; j_gene: TRBJ1-5; v_gene: TRBV7-2; d_gene: -; CDR3aa: CASSLVAQPQHF; CDR3nt: TGTGCCAGCAGCTTAGTGGCCCAGCCCCAGCATTTT
abundance: few; j_gene: TRBJ2-7; v_gene: TRBV27; d_gene: TRBD2; CDR3aa: CASSLFPGRGGKKQYF; CDR3nt: TGTGCCAGCAGTTTATTCCCGGGGAGGGGCGGCAAAAAGCAGTACTTC
abundance: -; j_gene: TRBJ2-7; v_gene: TRBV5-1; d_gene: -; CDR3aa: CASSSTRNYEQYF; CDR3nt: TGCGCCAGCAGCTCAACTAGGAACTACGAGCAGTACTTC
abundance: -; j_gene: TRBJ2-5; v_gene: TRBV19; d_gene: -; CDR3aa: CASSIGGGRKTQYF; CDR3nt: TGTGCCAGTAGTATTGGGGGCGGCCGGAAGACCCAGTACTTC
abundance: -; j_gene: TRBJ2-3; v_gene: TRBV9; d_gene: -; CDR3aa: CASSVGVAGLADTQYF; CDR3nt: TGTGCCAGCAGCGTAGGGGTCGCGGGGCTGGCAGATACGCAGTATTTT
abundance: -; j_gene: TRBJ2-1; v_gene: TRBV5-1; d_gene: -; CDR3aa: CASSLGQGNEQFF; CDR3nt: TGCGCCAGCAGCTTGGGTCAGGGCAATGAGCAGTTCTTC
abundance: -; j_gene: TRBJ1-3; v_gene: TRBV10-3; d_gene: -; CDR3aa: CAIRLQDAGNTIYF; CDR3nt: TGTGCCATCAGGTTACAGGATGCAGGAAACACCATATATTTT
abundance: few; j_gene: TRBJ2-7; v_gene: TRBV5-1; d_gene: -; CDR3aa: CASSLLGGEQYF; CDR3nt: TGCGCCAGCAGCCTCCTTGGCGGCGAGCAGTACTTC
abundance: -; j_gene: TRBJ1-2; v_gene: TRBV29-1; d_gene: -; CDR3aa: CSVEQGQEGYTF; CDR3nt: TGCAGCGTTGAACAGGGGCAAGAAGGCTACACCTTC
abundance: few; j_gene: TRBJ2-1; v_gene: TRBV25-1; d_gene: -; CDR3aa: CASSDPPRGQYEQFF; CDR3nt: TGTGCCAGCAGTGACCCCCCTCGCGGGCAGTATGAGCAGTTCTTC
abundance: -; j_gene: TRBJ2-1; v_gene: TRBV9; d_gene: TRBD2; CDR3aa: CASSNPGTSGYNEQFF; CDR3nt: TGTGCCAGCAGCAACCCCGGGACTAGCGGTTACAATGAGCAGTTCTTC
abundance: -; j_gene: TRBJ1-3; v_gene: TRBV6-5; d_gene: -; CDR3aa: CASSYSRQVHGNTIYF; CDR3nt: TGTGCCAGCAGTTACTCGAGACAGGTTCACGGAAACACCATATATTTT
abundance: few; j_gene: TRBJ1-5; v_gene: TRBV28; d_gene: TRBD1; CDR3aa: CASSSGQGGYQPQHF; CDR3nt: TGTGCCAGCAGTTCCGGACAGGGGGGGTACCAGCCCCAGCATTTT